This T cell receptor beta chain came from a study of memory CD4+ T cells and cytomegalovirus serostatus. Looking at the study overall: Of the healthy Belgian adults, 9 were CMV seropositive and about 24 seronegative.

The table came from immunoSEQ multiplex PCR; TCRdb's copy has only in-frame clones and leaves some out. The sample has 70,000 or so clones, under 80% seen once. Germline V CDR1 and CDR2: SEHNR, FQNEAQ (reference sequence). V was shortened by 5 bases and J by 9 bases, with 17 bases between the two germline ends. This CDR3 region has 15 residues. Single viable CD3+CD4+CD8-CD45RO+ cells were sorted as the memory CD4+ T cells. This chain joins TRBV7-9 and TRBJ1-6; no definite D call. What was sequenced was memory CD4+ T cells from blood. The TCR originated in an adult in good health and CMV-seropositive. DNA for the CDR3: TGTGCCAGCAGCGCGCTACTTCCTTTGGGTTCACCCCTCCACTTT. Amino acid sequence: CASSALLPLGSPLHF.